This T cell receptor (beta chain) emerged from a study of regulatory T cells in long-lasting Graves disease (TCRdb year 2021). About the full investigation: To count as having persistent Graves' disease, a patient had to have received antithyroid drug treatment for over 5 years with TSH receptor autoantibodies remaining persistently positive. The study was conducted in China and was registered as a clinical trial. In the clinical cohort, patients with persistent Graves' disease had used antithyroid drugs for an average of roughly ten years. TCR sequencing covered some 13 persistent and 20 or so newly diagnosed Graves' disease patients, around 35 samples in total. Persistent Graves' disease patients were compared with newly diagnosed Graves' disease patients by peripheral blood TCR sequencing and RNA sequencing. Paper-wide results and their limitations: Persistent patients shared more public clonotypes among themselves (fewer than 3,000) than newly diagnosed patients did (approximately 970). Only the TCR beta chain was sequenced and analyzed. Lower TCR Shannon entropy and fewer highly expanded clones were observed in persistent Graves' disease patients than in newly diagnosed patients, which suggested clonal expansion. Only peripheral blood was studied, because thyroid tissue, the primary lesion, was inaccessible. As a limitation, the authors acknowledged that the small sample size may reduce accuracy. Preferential use of TRBV28, TRBJ1-2 and TRBJ2-5 was observed in persistent disease, whereas TRBV20-1 and TRBJ2-1 were favored in newly diagnosed disease.

This clonotype was seen ten or more times. Its antigen is still unknown. No quality values exist for individual bases; no much larger clone is one base distant. The library was obtained by multiplex PCR. The sequencer listed for this sample is Illumina HiSeq 4000. iRepertoire HTBI primers and Arm-PCR amplification of CDR3 regions were used to construct TCR beta libraries. Before sequencing, the PCR products went through gel purification. In the original analysis: Gene usage analysis of CDR3 amino acid clonotypes used the 50 to 70 TRBV and 14 TRBJ segments found across samples. COPE and FqMerger were used to merge filtered high-quality paired reads into contigs. BLAST was used to align contigs to IMGT TRBV, TRBD and TRBJ reference genes, and CDR3 was defined according to IMGT. Any clonotype with a frequency above 0.1% was classified as a highly expanded clone. Shannon entropy served as the measure of repertoire diversity, while the Gini coefficient captured V-J evenness. Clonotypes shared by more than one individual were considered public. TCRdb applied fastp at Q25 and MiXCR to the public reads, then kept only in-frame beta chains. Rows are unified per CDR3 protein, each entry keeping the most common DNA and genes. The V and J calls come from TCRdb's annotation, not from the publication. This sample comprises fewer than 400,000 distinct CDR3 sequences, 20% of them detected only once. About 29% of the sample lies in the top ten.

The germline V gene encodes CDR1 MNHNS and CDR2 SASEGT. The CDR3, cysteine through phenylalanine, is 15 amino acids long. The read is trimmed to its CDR3 DNA, 45 bases read in frame from base 1. V and J are truncated by 0 bases and 2 bases respectively, leaving an intervening sequence of 8 bases. In the paper's terms, the time point label means: persistent/refractory GD, antithyroid drugs over 5 years with positive TRAb. For both TCR sequencing and RNA sequencing, RNA was extracted from PBMCs using TRIzol. The diagnosis of Graves' disease followed American Thyroid Association guidelines. Patients were recruited from an endocrinology department in Xi'an, China. From each patient, around 9 milliliters of peripheral blood was collected into an EDTA anticoagulant tube. Ficoll Paque Plus density gradient separation was used to isolate PBMCs, and no further T cell sorting was done. An Agilent 2100 Bioanalyzer and agarose gel were used to check RNA quality, and a NanoDrop 2000 was used to measure RNA concentration.

The V gene is TRBV6-1 and the J gene is TRBJ1-5; no D gene call is confident. The source of this sequence is a female donor with Graves disease. The starting material was peripheral blood mononuclear cells (PBMCs), obtained when the disease was refractory, from a patient treated with antithyroid drugs. The CDR3 loop reads CASSEAVLRNQPQHF. The nucleotide sequence reads as follows: TGTGCCAGCAGTGAAGCGGTTCTGCGCAATCAGCCCCAGCATTTT.